The sample holds one count of the clone carrying this T cell receptor (beta chain). This record belongs to a study of T cell changes during pregnancy in multiple sclerosis. Method: immunoSEQ multiplex PCR; TCRdb's copy keeps in-frame clones and lacks some. The repertoire holds about 36,000 clones, with under 95% as singletons. This CDR3 comprises 13 residues. Trimming pared 4 bases from V and 6 bases from J, leaving 14 bases between. CDR1 is SGHDT, CDR2 YYEEEE, per germline. Specimen: CD4+ T cells from peripheral blood mononuclear cells, collected after pregnancy. This sequence originates from a female donor with multiple sclerosis, enrolled in a pregnancy study. V usage is TRBV5-6 and J usage is TRBJ2-7; D might be TRBD1 (6 bases). The CDR3 region has the DNA TGTGCCAGCAGCATTTCAGGGGAAACCGAGCAGTACTTC. As protein: CASSISGETEQYF.